A single sample gave rise to the 6 T cell receptor beta chains below, sequenced in a study of Graves' ophthalmopathy and Graves' hyperthyroidism. The TCR beta CDR3 regions underwent amplification from RNA transcripts. Following a first-round RT-PCR that used HTBI primers, a second-round multiplex PCR was carried out. TCRdb reprocessed the multiplex PCR reads with MiXCR, giving one entry per CDR3 protein. In the table there are 200,000 to 250,000 distinct CDR3 sequences, 45% of which are singletons. The specimen was peripheral blood. Every receptor here comes from an adult man with Graves' ophthalmopathy.

V gene TRBV7-2 combines with J gene TRBJ1-3, with 8 bases identical to TRBD1. The J segment lost 2 bases and the V segment lost 1 base, leaving 1 base of the junction unmatched. The length of the CDR3 is 15 residues. Germline CDR1 and CDR2: SGHTA and FQGNSA. This chain's CDR3 is CASSLGQGTGNTIYF. Written as DNA, the CDR3 is TGTGCCAGCAGCTTAGGACAGGGGACTGGAAACACCATATATTTT.

With respect to this clonotype: One end of the junction is discordant with germline, which a read error may explain. The rearrangement links TRBV20-1 to TRBJ2-2; 7 nucleotides line up with TRBD1. The CDR3 loop spans 14 amino acids. CDR1 is DFQATT and CDR2 is SNEGSKA in the germline V gene (reference sequence). In DNA, the CDR3 is TGCAGTGCCAACGGACAGGTGAACACCGGGGAGCTGGTTTTT. The encoded protein is CSANGQVNTGELVF.

V gene TRBV12-3 or TRBV12-4 combines with J gene TRBJ1-6; tentatively, D is TRBD1 (6 bases). This CDR3 has 14 amino acids. Trimming took 7 bases from V and 7 from J, leaving 14 bases between them. The CDR3 DNA follows: TGTGCCAGCACCTGGACAGCGGGAAATTCACCCCTCCACTTT. It is translated as CASTWTAGNSPLHF.

This clonotype was observed a single time. The J gene is TRBJ1-5, the V gene TRBV11-2; the D is unclear. Germline CDR1 SGHAT, CDR2 FQNNGV. V was pared by 5 bases and J by 2 bases, with 16 bases between. This CDR3 is 16 amino acids long. The CDR3 nucleotides read TGTGCCAGCAGCATCATGGCGGGTAGGGGCAATCAGCCCCAGCATTTT. This sequence encodes CASSIMAGRGNQPQHF. Supplemented by reference TRBV11-2 and TRBJ1-5, the full variable domain reads EAGVAQSPRYKIIEKRQSVAFWCNPISGHATLYWYQQILGQGPKLLIQFQNNGVVDDSQLPKDRFSAERLKGVDSTLKIQPAKLEDSAVYLCASSIMAGRGNQPQHFGDGTRLSIL.

V gene TRBV20-1 combines with J gene TRBJ1-1; D call uncertain. The ends were cut back, 0 bases at V and 1 base at J, with 9 bases in the middle. Germline CDR1 and CDR2: DFQATT and SNEGSKA (reference sequence). The CDR3 covers 14 residues. The DNA of the CDR3 is TGCAGTGCTAGAGACGGGAGCGGGAACACTGAAGCTTTCTTT. Encoded protein: CSARDGSGNTEAFF.

The rearrangement uses TRBV12-3 or TRBV12-4 and TRBJ2-5, with D perhaps TRBD2 (5 bases). The CDR3 loop spans 15 amino acids. Trimming left V 7 bases short and J 4 bases short, with 19 bases between. Here the CDR3 reads CASTIRRVGGETQYF. The CDR3 coding sequence is TGTGCCAGCACCATTAGGCGGGTCGGAGGAGAGACCCAGTACTTC.